This TCR beta chain was captured in a study of cytomegalovirus exposure and HLA in healthy donors. The CDR3 is 15 residues long. Germline values: CDR1 MNHNY, CDR2 SVGAGI (reference sequence). Trimming cost V 2 bases and J 4 bases; bases outside gene matches: 4. PCR involved 60 Vbeta and 13 Jbeta primers. Sequencing was performed with immunoSEQ multiplex PCR; in TCRdb, only in-frame clones are kept and a portion is missing. The table records 97,000 or so clones, about 81% of them present only once. This chain joins TRBV6-6 and TRBJ2-2; 7 nucleotides align to TRBD1. The sequence derives from a man aged 40-55 years in good health and CMV-seronegative. The specimen sequenced was PBMCs. The CDR3 DNA reads TGTGCCAGCAGTTACACAGGGACAGTCACCGGGGAGCTGTTTTTT. Its protein is CASSYTGTVTGELFF.